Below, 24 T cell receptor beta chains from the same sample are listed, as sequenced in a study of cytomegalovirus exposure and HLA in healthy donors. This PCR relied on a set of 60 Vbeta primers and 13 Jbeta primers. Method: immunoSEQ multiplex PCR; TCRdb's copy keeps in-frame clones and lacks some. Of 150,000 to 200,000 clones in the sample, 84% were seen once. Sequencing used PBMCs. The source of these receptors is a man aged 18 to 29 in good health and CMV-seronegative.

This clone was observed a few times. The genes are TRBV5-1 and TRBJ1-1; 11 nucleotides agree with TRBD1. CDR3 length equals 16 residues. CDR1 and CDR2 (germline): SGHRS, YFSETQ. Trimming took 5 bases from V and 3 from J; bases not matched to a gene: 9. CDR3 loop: CASRPGMGQGDTEAFF. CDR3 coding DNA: TGCGCCAGCAGACCAGGAATGGGACAGGGGGACACTGAAGCTTTCTTT.

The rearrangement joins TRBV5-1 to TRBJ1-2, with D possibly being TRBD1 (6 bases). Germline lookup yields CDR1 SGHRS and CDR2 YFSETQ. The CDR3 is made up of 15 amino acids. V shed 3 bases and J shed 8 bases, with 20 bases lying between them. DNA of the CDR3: TGCGCCAGCAGCTCGCTCTCCCGGACAGTCAGAGGCTACACCTTC. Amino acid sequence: CASSSLSRTVRGYTF.

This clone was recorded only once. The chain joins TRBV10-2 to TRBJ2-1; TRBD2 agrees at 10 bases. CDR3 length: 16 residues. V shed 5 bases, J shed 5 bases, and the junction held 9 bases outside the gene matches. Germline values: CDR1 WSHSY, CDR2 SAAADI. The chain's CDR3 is CASSFPLAGRHNEQFF. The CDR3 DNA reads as TGCGCCAGCAGTTTTCCACTAGCGGGGCGTCACAATGAGCAGTTCTTC.

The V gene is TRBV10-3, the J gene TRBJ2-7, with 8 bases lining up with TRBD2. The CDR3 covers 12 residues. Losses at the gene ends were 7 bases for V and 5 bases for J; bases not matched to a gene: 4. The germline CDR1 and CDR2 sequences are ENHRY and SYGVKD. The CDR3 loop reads CAITGGFDEQYF. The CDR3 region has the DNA TGTGCCATCACGGGGGGGTTCGACGAGCAGTACTTC.

CDR3 sequence: CASSQGGTSYNEQFF. CDR3 DNA sequence: TGCGCCAGCAGCCAAGGCGGGACCTCCTACAATGAGCAGTTCTTC. The rearrangement joins TRBV4-3 to TRBJ2-1, with D perhaps TRBD2 (6 bases). The germline V gene encodes CDR1 LGHNA and CDR2 YSLEER. The CDR3 totals 15 residues. V lost 1 base and J 0 bases, leaving 7 bases between the germline ends.

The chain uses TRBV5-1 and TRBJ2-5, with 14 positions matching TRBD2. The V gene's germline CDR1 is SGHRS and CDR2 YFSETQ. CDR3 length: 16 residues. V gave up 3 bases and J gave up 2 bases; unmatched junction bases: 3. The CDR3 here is CASSSGLAGAQETQYF. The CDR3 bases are TGCGCCAGCAGCTCGGGACTAGCGGGAGCTCAAGAGACCCAGTACTTC.

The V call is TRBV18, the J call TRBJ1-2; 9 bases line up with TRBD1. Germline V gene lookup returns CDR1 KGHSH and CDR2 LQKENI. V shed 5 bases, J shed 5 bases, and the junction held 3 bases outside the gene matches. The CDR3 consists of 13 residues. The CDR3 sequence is CASSGDRDYGYTF. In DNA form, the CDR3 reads TGTGCCAGCTCAGGGGACAGGGATTATGGCTACACCTTC.

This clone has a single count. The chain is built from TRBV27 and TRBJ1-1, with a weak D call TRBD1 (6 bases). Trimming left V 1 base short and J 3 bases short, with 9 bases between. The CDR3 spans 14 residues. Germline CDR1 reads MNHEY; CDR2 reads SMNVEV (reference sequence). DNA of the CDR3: TGTGCCAGCAGTTTATTCAGGGGCGACACTGAAGCTTTCTTT. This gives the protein CASSLFRGDTEAFF.

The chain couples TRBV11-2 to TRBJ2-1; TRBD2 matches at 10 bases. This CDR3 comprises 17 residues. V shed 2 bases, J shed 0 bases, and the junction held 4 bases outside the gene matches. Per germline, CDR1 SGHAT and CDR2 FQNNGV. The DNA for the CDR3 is TGTGCCAGCAGCTTATTCCCTAGCGGGAGCTCCTACAATGAGCAGTTCTTC. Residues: CASSLFPSGSSYNEQFF.

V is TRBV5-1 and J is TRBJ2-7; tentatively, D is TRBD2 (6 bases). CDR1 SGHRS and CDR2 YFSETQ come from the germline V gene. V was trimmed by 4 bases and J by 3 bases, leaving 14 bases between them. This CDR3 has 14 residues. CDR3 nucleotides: TGCGCCAGCAGCCGAGGGGACTCCCTCTACGAGCAGTACTTC. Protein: CASSRGDSLYEQYF.

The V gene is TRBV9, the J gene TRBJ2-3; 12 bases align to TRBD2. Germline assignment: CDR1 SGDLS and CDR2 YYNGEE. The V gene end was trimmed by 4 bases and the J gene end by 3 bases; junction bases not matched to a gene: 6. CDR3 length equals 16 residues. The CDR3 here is CASSSEGLAGTDTQYF. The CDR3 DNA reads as TGTGCCAGCAGCTCTGAAGGACTAGCGGGGACAGATACGCAGTATTTT.

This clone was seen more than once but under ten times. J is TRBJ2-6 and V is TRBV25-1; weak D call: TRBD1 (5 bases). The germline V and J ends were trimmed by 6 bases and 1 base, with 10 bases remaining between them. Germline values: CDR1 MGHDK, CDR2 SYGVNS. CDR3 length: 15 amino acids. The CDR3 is CASSYGASGANVLTF. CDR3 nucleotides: TGTGCCAGCAGCTATGGGGCTTCTGGGGCCAACGTCCTGACTTTC.

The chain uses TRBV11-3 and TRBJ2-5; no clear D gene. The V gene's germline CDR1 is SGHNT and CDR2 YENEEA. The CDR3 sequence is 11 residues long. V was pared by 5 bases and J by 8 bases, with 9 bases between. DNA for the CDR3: TGTGCCAGCAGCGCCGCAGATACCCAGTACTTC. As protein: CASSAADTQYF.

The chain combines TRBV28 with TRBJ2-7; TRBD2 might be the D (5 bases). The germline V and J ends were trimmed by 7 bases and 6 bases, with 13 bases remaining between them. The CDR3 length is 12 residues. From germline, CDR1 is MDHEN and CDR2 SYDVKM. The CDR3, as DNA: TGTGCCAGCACCCCGGGGTCGGGCGAGCAGTACTTC. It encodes CASTPGSGEQYF.

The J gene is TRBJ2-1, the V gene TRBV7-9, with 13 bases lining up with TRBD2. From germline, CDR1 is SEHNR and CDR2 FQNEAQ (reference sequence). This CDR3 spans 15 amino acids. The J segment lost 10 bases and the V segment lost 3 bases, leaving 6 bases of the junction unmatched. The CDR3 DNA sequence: TGTGCCAGCAGCTTGTCCGGACTAGCGGGAGACGAGCAGTTCTTC. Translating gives CASSLSGLAGDEQFF.

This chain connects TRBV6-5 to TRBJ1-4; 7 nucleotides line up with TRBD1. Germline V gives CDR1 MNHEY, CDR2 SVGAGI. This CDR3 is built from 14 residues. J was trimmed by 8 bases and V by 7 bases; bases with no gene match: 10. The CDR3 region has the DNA TGTGCCAGCAACTGGGGGACAGACTCCGAAAAACTGTTTTTT. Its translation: CASNWGTDSEKLFF.

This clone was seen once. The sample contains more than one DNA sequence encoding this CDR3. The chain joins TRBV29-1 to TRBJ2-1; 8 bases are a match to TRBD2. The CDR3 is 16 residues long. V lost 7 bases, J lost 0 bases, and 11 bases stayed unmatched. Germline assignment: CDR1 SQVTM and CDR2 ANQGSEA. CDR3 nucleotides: TGCAGCGCCAAAACTAGCGGACCGAGCTCCTACAATGAGCAGTTCTTC. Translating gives CSAKTSGPSSYNEQFF.

CDR3: CASSLVRHSGGNEQFF. The CDR3 coding sequence is TGTGCCAGCAGCTTGGTGAGACACTCCGGAGGTAATGAGCAGTTCTTC. The V call is TRBV5-6, the J call TRBJ2-1, with D tentatively TRBD2 (5 bases). CDR1 and CDR2 from the germline V gene are SGHDT and YYEEEE. The CDR3 consists of 16 residues. Trimming removed 0 bases from V and 7 bases from J, with 17 bases in between.

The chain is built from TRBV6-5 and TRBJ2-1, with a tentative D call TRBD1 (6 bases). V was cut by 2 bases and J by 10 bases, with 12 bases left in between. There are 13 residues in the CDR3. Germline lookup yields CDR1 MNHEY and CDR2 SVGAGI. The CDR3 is CASSYTGMGEQFF. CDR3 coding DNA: TGTGCCAGCAGTTACACAGGGATGGGGGAGCAGTTCTTC.

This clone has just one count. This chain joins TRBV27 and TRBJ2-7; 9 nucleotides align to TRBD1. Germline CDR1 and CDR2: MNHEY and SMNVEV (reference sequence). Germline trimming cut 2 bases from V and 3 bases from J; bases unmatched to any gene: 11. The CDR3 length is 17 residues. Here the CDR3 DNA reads TGTGCCAGCAGTTTAATCACCGGGACAGGGCCCAACTACGAGCAGTACTTC. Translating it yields CASSLITGTGPNYEQYF.

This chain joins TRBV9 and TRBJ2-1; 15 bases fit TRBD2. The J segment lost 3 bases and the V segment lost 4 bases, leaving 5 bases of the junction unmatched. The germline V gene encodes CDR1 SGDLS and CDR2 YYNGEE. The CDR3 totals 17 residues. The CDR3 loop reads CASSFRTSGGGYNEQFF. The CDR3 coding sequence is TGTGCCAGCAGCTTCAGGACTAGCGGGGGGGGCTACAATGAGCAGTTCTTC.

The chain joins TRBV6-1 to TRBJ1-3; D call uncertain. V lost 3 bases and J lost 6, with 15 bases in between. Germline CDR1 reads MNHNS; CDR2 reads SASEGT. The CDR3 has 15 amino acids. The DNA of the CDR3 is TGTGCCAGCAGTGACCGGTGGAAGGGAGAAAACACCATATATTTT. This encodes CASSDRWKGENTIYF.

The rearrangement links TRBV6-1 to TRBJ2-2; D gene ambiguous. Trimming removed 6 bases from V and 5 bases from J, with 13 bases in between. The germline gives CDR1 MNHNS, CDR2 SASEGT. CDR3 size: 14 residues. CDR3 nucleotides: TGTGCCAGCAGAGCCGTCACGGTAACCGGGGAGCTGTTTTTT. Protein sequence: CASRAVTVTGELFF.

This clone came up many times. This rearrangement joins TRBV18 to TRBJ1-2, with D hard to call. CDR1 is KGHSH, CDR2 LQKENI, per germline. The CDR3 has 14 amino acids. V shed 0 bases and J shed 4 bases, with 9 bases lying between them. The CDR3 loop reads CASSPPTESYGYTF. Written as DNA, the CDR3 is TGTGCCAGCTCACCACCGACGGAGAGCTATGGCTACACCTTC.